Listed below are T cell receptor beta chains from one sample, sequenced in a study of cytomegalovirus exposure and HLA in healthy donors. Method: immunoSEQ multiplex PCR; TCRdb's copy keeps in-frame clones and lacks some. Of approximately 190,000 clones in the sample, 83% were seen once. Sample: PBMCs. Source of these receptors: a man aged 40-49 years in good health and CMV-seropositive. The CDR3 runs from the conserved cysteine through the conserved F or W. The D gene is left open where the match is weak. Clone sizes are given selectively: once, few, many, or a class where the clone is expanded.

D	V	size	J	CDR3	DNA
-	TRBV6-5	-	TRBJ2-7	CASSSTVGGSYEQYF	TGTGCCAGCAGTTCAACAGTGGGGGGCTCCTACGAGCAGTACTTC
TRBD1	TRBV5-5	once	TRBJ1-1	CASSLQQGAGATEAFF	TGTGCCAGCAGCCTCCAACAGGGGGCAGGAGCCACTGAAGCTTTCTTT
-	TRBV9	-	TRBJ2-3	CASRSGFTDTQYF	TGTGCCAGCCGATCCGGGTTCACAGATACGCAGTATTTT
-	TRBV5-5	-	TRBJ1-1	CASSSPPGHKNTEAFF	TGTGCCAGCAGCTCCCCTCCGGGACATAAGAACACTGAAGCTTTCTTT
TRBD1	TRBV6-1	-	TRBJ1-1	CAAQSGQKNTEAFF	TGTGCCGCACAATCGGGACAGAAGAACACTGAAGCTTTCTTT
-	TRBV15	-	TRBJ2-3	CATSWLPRDTQYF	TGTGCCACCAGTTGGCTCCCTCGAGATACGCAGTATTTT
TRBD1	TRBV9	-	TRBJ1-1	CASSPRDRQVNTEAFF	TGTGCCAGCAGCCCCCGGGACAGACAAGTGAACACTGAAGCTTTCTTT
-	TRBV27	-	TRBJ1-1	CASSKGHLNTEAFF	TGTGCCAGCAGTAAGGGACACCTGAACACTGAAGCTTTCTTT
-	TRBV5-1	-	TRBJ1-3	CASSPDSFSGNTIYF	TGCGCCAGCAGCCCGGACAGTTTCTCTGGAAACACCATATATTTT
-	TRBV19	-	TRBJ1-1	CASSGQQHIYTEAFF	TGTGCCAGTAGTGGTCAACAGCATATCTACACTGAAGCTTTCTTT
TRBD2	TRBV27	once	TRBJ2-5	CASSLTSGGRGTQYF	TGTGCCAGCAGTTTAACTAGCGGGGGCCGAGGGACCCAGTACTTC